Below, 10 T cell receptor beta chains from the same sample are listed, as sequenced in a study of blood T cell repertoires in COVID-19. Here immunoSEQ multiplex PCR was the method, and the copy in TCRdb shows in-frame clones only, minus some. The sample lists tens of thousands of clones, over 75% seen once, with 25% to 30% in the top ten. The sample taken for sequencing was peripheral blood. The receptor source for this set is a human donor in a cohort sampled during active COVID-19.

The chain is built from TRBV23-1 and TRBJ1-2, with D possibly matching TRBD1 (5 bases). TRBV23-1 is an ORF; its function is uncertain. This CDR3 has 14 amino acids. Trimming cost V 3 bases and J 0 bases, with 8 bases left between them. The CDR3: CASSHGGSNYGYTF. CDR3 sequence (DNA): TGCGCCAGCAGTCATGGGGGGTCTAACTATGGCTACACCTTC.

The sample holds a few counts of this clone. The rearrangement uses TRBV7-8 and TRBJ2-7; 9 bases fit TRBD2. With 1 base clipped from V and 2 bases from J, the junction kept 3 bases outside the gene matches. Germline V gene sequence: CDR1 SGHVS, CDR2 FQNEAQ. The CDR3 runs 15 residues. CDR3 in amino acids: CASSLGGGRAYEQYF. The CDR3 DNA reads as TGTGCCAGCAGCTTAGGAGGCGGGAGGGCCTACGAGCAGTACTTC.

This chain joins TRBV6-1 and TRBJ2-7, with D perhaps TRBD1 (5 bases). Trimming shortened V by 3 bases and J by 2 bases, and 17 bases separated the two germline ends. Germline V gives CDR1 MNHNS, CDR2 SASEGT. The CDR3 consists of 16 residues. The CDR3: CASSDVSAGIAYEQYF. The CDR3 coding sequence is TGTGCCAGCAGTGATGTTTCGGCAGGGATAGCCTACGAGCAGTACTTC.

CDR3 residues: CASRLGTVTTGELFF. DNA for the CDR3: TGTGCCAGCAGATTAGGGACAGTAACCACCGGGGAGCTGTTTTTT. V usage is TRBV6-5 and J usage is TRBJ2-2; 7 bases are shared with TRBD1. V gave up 6 bases and J gave up 4 bases; unmatched junction bases: 8. Germline lookup yields CDR1 MNHEY and CDR2 SVGAGI. This CDR3 region has 15 residues.

This chain uses TRBV19 with TRBJ2-1; the D gene is possibly TRBD1 (6 bases). This CDR3 is built from 16 residues. Germline-derived CDR1 and CDR2 are LNHDA and SQIVND (reference sequence). Trimming took off 0 bases at V and 2 bases at J, with 11 bases between the two ends. This CDR3 reads CASSIDDRPPYNEQFF. CDR3 DNA sequence: TGTGCCAGTAGTATAGATGACAGGCCCCCCTACAATGAGCAGTTCTTC.

A word on this clone: The sample has other DNA sequences that encode this CDR3 too. The genes are TRBV5-1 and TRBJ2-2; 8 bases map to TRBD1. The CDR3 loop spans 13 amino acids. Germline CDR1 SGHRS, CDR2 YFSETQ. J lost 5 bases, V lost 4 bases, and 1 base had no gene match. CDR3 coding DNA: TGCGCCAGCAGCCGACAGGGGACCGGGGAGCTGTTTTTT. This translates into CASSRQGTGELFF.

This sequence joins TRBV4-1 and TRBJ2-2; TRBD2 matches 12 bases. Trimming took 1 base from V and 5 from J; bases not matched to a gene: 8. Germline CDR1 MGHRA, CDR2 YSYEKL. This CDR3 is built from 18 residues. CDR3: CASSQGKLAGGKTGELFF. In DNA, the CDR3 is TGCGCCAGCAGCCAAGGGAAACTAGCGGGGGGAAAGACCGGGGAGCTGTTTTTT.

The rearrangement joins TRBV6-1 to TRBJ1-2; D is unresolved. The germline V and J ends were trimmed by 2 bases and 4 bases, with 11 bases remaining between them. The CDR3 has 14 residues. Looked up from germline, CDR1 is MNHNS and CDR2 is SASEGT. Here the CDR3 reads CASSERGESYGYTF. In DNA form, the CDR3 reads TGTGCCAGCAGTGAACGCGGGGAGTCCTATGGCTACACCTTC.

V and J are TRBV25-1 and TRBJ2-7, with 8 bases lining up with TRBD1. The CDR3 spans 14 residues. Germline assignment: CDR1 MGHDK and CDR2 SYGVNS. J lost 1 base, V lost 5 bases, and 4 bases had no gene match. This chain's CDR3 is CASSYQGASYEQYF. In DNA form, the CDR3 reads TGTGCCAGCAGTTACCAGGGGGCGTCCTACGAGCAGTACTTC.

The chain combines TRBV6-6 with TRBJ2-7, with 7 bases identical to TRBD1. V trimming: 6 bases; J trimming: 7 bases; junction bases outside the gene matches: 6. The CDR3 has 12 residues. In germline, CDR1 is MNHNY, CDR2 SVGAGI (reference sequence). The chain's CDR3 is CASSDRVREQYF. As DNA, the CDR3 is TGTGCCAGCAGCGACAGGGTGCGGGAGCAGTACTTC.